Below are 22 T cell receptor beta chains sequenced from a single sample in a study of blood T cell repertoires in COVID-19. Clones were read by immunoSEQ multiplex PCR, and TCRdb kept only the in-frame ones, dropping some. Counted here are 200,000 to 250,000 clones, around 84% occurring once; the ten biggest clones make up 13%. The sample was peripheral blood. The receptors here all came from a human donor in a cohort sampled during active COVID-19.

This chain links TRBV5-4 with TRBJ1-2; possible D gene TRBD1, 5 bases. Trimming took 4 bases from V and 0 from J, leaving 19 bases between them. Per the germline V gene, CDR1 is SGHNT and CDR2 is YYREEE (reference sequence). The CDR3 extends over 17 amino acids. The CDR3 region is CASSPRGVVSTNYGYTF. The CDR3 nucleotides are TGTGCCAGCAGCCCTCGGGGGGTAGTATCTACTAACTATGGCTACACCTTC.

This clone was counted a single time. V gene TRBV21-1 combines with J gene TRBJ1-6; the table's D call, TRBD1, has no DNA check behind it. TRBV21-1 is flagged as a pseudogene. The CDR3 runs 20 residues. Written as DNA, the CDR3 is TGTGCCAGCAGCAACGCAGTCGGGACAGGGCTCCCCATTGAGGATTCACCCCTCCACTTT. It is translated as CASSNAVGTGLPIEDSPLHF.

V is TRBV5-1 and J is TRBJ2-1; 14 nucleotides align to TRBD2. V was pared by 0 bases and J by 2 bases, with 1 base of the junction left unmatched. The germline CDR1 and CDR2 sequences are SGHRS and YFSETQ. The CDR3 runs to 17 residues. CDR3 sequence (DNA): TGCGCCAGCAGCTTGGAGGGACTAGCGGGGGCCTACAATGAGCAGTTCTTC. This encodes CASSLEGLAGAYNEQFF.

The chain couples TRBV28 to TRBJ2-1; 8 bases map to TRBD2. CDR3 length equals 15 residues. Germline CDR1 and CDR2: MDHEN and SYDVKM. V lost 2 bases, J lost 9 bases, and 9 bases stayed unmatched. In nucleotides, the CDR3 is TGTGCCAGCAGTTTACGTAGCGGGATACGAAGTGAGCAGTTCTTC. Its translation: CASSLRSGIRSEQFF.

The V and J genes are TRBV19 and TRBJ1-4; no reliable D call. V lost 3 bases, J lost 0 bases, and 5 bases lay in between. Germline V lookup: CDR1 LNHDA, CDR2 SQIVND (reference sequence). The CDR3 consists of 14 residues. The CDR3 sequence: CASSMGATNEKLFF. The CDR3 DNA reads TGTGCCAGTAGTATGGGAGCAACTAATGAAAAACTGTTTTTT.

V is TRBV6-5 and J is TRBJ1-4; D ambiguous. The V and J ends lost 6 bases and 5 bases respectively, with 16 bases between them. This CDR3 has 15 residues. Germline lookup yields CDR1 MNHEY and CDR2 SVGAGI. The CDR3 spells CASSRRGGPNEKLFF. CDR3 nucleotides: TGTGCCAGCAGCCGACGGGGAGGCCCAAATGAAAAACTGTTTTTT.

CDR3 in DNA: TGCGCCAGCAGCTTGGTGACAGTAAGCACAGATACGCAGTATTTT. It yields the protein CASSLVTVSTDTQYF. This chain joins TRBV5-1 and TRBJ2-3; a possible D gene is TRBD1 (5 bases). Deletions cut 0 bases from V and 0 bases from J, with 8 bases between. The CDR3 length is 15 residues. Germline CDR1 SGHRS, CDR2 YFSETQ.

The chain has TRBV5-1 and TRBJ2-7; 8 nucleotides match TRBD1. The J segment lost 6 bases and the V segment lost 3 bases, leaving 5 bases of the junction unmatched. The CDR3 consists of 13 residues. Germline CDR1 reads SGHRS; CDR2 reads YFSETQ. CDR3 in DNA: TGCGCCAGCAGCTCTTGGACAGGGCCCGAGCAGTACTTC. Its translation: CASSSWTGPEQYF.

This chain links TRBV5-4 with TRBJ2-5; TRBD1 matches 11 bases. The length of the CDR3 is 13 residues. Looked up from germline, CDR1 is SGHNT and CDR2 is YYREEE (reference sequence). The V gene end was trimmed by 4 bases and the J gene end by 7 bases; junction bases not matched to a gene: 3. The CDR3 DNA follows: TGTGCCAGCAGCCTCGGGACAGGGGGGACCCAGTACTTC. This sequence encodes CASSLGTGGTQYF.

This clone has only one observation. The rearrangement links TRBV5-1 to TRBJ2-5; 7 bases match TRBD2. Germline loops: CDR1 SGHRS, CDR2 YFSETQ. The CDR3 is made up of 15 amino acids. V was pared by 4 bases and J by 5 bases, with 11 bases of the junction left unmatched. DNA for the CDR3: TGCGCCAGCAGCCCAGTCGCGGGAGTAAGCGAGACCCAGTACTTC. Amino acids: CASSPVAGVSETQYF.

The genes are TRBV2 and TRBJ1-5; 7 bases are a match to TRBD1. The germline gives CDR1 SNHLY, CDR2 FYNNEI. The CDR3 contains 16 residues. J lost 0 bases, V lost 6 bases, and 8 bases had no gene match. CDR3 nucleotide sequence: TGTGCCAGCAGCCGGGACAGTTATTTTAGCAATCAGCCCCAGCATTTT. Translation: CASSRDSYFSNQPQHF.

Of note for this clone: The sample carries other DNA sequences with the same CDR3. The CDR3 loop is CASSLSSYEQYF. The CDR3 region has the DNA TGTGCCAGCAGCTTGAGCTCCTACGAGCAGTACTTC. This rearrangement joins TRBV7-9 to TRBJ2-7; no firm D call. Germline assignment: CDR1 SEHNR and CDR2 FQNEAQ (reference sequence). The CDR3 is 12 residues long. The V end lost 3 bases, the J end lost 0 bases, and 3 bases lay between the germline ends.

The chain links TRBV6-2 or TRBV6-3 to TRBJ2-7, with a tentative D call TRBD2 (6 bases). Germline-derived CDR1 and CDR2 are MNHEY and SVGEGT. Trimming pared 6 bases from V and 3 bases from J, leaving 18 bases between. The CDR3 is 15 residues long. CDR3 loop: CASSPFGRENYEQYF. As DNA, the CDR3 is TGTGCCAGCAGCCCCTTCGGGAGAGAAAACTACGAGCAGTACTTC.

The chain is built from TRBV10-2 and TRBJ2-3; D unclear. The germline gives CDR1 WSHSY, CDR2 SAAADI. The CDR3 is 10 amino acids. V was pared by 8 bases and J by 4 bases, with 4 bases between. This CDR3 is CASGADTQYF. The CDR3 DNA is TGCGCCAGCGGAGCAGATACGCAGTATTTT.

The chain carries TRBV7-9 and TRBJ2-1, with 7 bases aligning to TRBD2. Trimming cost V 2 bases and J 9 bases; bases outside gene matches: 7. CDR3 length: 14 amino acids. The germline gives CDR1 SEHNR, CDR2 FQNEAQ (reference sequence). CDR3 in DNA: TGTGCCAGCAGCTTAAAGGCGGGACTATCTGAGCAGTTCTTC. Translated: CASSLKAGLSEQFF.

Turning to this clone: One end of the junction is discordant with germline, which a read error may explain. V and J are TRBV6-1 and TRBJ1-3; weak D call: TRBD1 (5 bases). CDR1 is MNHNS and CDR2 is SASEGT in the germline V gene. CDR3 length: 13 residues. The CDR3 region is CASSEVRVDTIYF. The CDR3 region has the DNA TGTGCCAGCAGCGAAGTCAGGGTTGACACCATATATTTT.

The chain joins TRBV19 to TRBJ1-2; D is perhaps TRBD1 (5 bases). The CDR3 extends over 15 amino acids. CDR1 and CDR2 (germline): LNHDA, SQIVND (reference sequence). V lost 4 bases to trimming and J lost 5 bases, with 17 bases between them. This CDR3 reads CASSTGPKTVYGYTF. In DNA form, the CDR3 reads TGTGCCAGTAGTACCGGCCCAAAGACAGTTTATGGCTACACCTTC.

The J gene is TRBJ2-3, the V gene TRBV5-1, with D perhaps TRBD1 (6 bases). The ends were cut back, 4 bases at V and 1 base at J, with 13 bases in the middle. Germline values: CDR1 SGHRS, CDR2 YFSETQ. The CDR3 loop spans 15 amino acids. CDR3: CASSIRQDRTDTQYF. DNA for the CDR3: TGCGCCAGCAGCATTCGACAGGATCGCACAGATACGCAGTATTTT.

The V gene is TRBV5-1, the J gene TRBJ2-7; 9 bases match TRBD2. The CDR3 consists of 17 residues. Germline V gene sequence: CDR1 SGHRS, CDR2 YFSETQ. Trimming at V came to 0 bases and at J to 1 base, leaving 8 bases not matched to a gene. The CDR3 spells CASSLGRLAGRSYEQYF. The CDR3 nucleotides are TGCGCCAGCAGCTTGGGGCGTCTAGCGGGACGGTCCTACGAGCAGTACTTC.

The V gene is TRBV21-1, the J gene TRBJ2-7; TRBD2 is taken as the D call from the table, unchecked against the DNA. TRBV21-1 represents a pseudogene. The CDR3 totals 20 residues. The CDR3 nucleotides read TGTGCCAGCAGCAATTTGTGGGGGGACATTGGACTAGCTTTCTCCTACGAGCAGTACTTC. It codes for CASSNLWGDIGLAFSYEQYF.

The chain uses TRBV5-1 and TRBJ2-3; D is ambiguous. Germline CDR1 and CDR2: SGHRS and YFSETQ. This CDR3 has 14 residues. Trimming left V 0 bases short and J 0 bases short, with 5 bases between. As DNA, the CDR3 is TGCGCCAGCAGCTTGGTTAGAAGCACAGATACGCAGTATTTT. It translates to CASSLVRSTDTQYF.

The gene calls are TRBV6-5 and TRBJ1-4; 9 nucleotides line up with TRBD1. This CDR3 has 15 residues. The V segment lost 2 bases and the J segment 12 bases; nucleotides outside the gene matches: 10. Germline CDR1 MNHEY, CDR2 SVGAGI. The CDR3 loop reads CASSYRGTGSFELFF. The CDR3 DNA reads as TGTGCCAGCAGTTACAGGGGGACAGGGAGTTTCGAACTGTTTTTT.